This T cell receptor beta chain was identified during a study of a mutant IDH1 vaccine in newly diagnosed glioma (dated by TCRdb to about 2021). In terms of the full investigation: Patients were given eight vaccinations, in weeks 1, 3, 5, 7, 11, 15, 19 and 23, which matched visits V03 through V10. In the chemotherapy-containing groups, vaccination started alongside temozolomide cycles, whereas in patients who had radiotherapy alone it started 4-6 weeks after radiotherapy. Of the approximately 30 treated patients, about 62% were male and about 40% were female, and the mean age was approximately 40 years. Prior to enrollment, standard therapy consisting of radiotherapy alone, temozolomide alone, or radiochemotherapy with temozolomide had been administered to patients, with the combination being received by most patients. Peripheral blood was drawn at six visits: V03 (baseline), V05, V07, V10, V12 and V13. Longitudinal TCRB deep sequencing was performed for roughly 27 treated patients wherever samples were available for exploratory analyses.

For this clone: Its antigen remains undetermined. Nothing much larger sits one base from this clone, and base qualities are not available.

What the study reported, not specific to this receptor: Across multiple MHC alleles, vaccine-induced immune responses were seen in around 94% of patients. Selection of PBMC samples for TCRB deep sequencing was based on availability. Pseudoprogression seemed to be unrelated to changes in the top peripheral T cell clonotypes found by TCRB sequencing. It was noted by the authors that analyses of patient blood samples could not be reproduced owing to sample limitations.

What the time point label conveys for this sample: week 11, during vaccination. Every vaccine dose consisted of 300 ug of a 20-mer mutant IDH1 peptide in Montanide, administered subcutaneously together with topical imiquimod. Donors had newly diagnosed WHO grade 3 or 4 IDH1-mutant astrocytomas with loss of nuclear ATRX. The samples were drawn from NOA16, a multicentre, single-arm, open-label phase I trial in Germany that tested a mutant IDH1 peptide vaccine in humans for the first time. Genomic DNA for TCRB sequencing was extracted from EDTA blood using the DNeasy Blood and Tissue Kit. The receptor library was made with the immunoSEQ multiplex PCR assay. Rearranged TCR beta chain sequences were amplified using the hsTCRB Kit according to the manufacturer's protocol. TCRB libraries were sequenced on an Illumina MiSeq. Regarding the original processing steps: The proprietary platform of the kit vendor was used for demultiplexing, trimming and gene mapping. TCRdb took over this immuneACCESS table, retaining in-frame rearrangements with V and J assigned. Such tables are incomplete; in checked studies, under half of the missing clones stem from an unresolved V gene, and the remainder is unexplained. V, J and clone size derive from that table, while D and trimming were established from the DNA sequence. Recorded for this sample are roughly 120,000 clones; around 80% of them occurred a single time. The top ten clonotypes cover 5.5% of the sample.

Sequenced here: PBMCs, sampled from a glioma patient whose treatment included an IDH1 peptide vaccine. This receptor was obtained from a man aged 35-49 years with glioma.

The DNA reads as follows: TGTGCCAGCAGCTTAGCGGGAGGGCCCTCCTACGAGCAGTACTTC. The resulting protein is CASSLAGGPSYEQYF. The rearrangement joined TRBV11-2 to TRBJ2-7; 8 junctional bases match TRBD2. CDR1 is given as SGHAT and CDR2 as FQNNGV, both from the germline V gene. From its cysteine to its phenylalanine, the CDR3 spans 15 amino acids. Here the CDR3 DNA is all that survives: 45 bases in frame from base 1. V ends up 1 base short and J 0 bases short, with an unmatched junction base count of 2.